The clone carrying this T cell receptor (beta chain) has a handful of counts. Its antigen is unknown. TCRdb fed the reads into MiXCR, producing one record per CDR3 protein. The sample has around 130,000 distinct CDR3 sequences, approximately 24% seen once; the top ten hold around 32%. CDR3 size: 16 residues. The ends were cut back, 7 bases at V and 3 bases at J, with 22 bases in the middle. The V gene's germline CDR1 is MDHEN and CDR2 SYDVKM. The record originates from a study of T cell repertoires in cytomegalovirus infection. This sequence joins TRBV28 and TRBJ2-7; D is possibly TRBD1 (6 bases). The sequenced sample consisted of PBMCs, sequenced either directly or after in vitro stimulation (not recorded which). The sequence came from a human donor in good health (CMV status not recorded). Some clones in this sample may be carry-over from other donors' samples. CDR3 nucleotide sequence: TGTGCCAGCACTTTGGGGTTACAGGGAAAGTTCTACGAGCAGTACTTC. Translation gives CASTLGLQGKFYEQYF.